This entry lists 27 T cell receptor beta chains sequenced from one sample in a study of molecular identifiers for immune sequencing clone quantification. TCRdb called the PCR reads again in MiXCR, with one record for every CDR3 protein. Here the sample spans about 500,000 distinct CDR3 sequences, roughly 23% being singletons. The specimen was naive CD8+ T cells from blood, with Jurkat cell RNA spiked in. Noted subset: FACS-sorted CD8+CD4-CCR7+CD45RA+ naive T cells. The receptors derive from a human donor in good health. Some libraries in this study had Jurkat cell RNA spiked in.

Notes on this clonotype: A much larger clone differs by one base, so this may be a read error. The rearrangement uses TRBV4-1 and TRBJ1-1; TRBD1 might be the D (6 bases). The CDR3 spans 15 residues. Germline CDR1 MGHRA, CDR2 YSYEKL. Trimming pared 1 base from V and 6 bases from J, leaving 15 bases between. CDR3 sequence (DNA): TGCGCCAGCAGCCAAGCTCGGGGGGCCGATTCTGAAGCTTTCTTT. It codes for CASSQARGADSEAFF.

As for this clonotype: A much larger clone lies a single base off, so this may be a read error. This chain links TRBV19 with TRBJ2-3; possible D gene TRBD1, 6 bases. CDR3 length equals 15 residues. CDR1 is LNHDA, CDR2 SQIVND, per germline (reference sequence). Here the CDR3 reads CASKIRDTLFDTQCF. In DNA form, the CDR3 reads TGTGCCAGTAAAATCCGGGACACTCTTTTTGATACGCAGTGTTTT.

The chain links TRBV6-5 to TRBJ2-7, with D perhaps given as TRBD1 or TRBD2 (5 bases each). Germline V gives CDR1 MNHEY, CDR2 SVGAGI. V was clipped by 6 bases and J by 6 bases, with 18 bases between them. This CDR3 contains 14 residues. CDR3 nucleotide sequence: TGTGCCAGCAGCCAAGGGGCCCTGGGGAGCGAGCAGTACTTC. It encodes CASSQGALGSEQYF.

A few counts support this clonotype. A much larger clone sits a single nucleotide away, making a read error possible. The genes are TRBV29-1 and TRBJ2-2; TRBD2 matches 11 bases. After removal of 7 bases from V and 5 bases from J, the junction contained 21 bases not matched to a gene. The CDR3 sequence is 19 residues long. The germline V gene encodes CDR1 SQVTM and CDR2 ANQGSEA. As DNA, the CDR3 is TGCAGCGCCTACATAAAACCGGGACTAGCGGAAGTGCGGACCGGGGAGCTGTTTTTT. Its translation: CSAYIKPGLAEVRTGELFF.

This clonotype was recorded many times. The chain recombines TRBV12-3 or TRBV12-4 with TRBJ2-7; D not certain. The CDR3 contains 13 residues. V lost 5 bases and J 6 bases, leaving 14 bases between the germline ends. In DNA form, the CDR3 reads TGTGCCAGCAGTCCTCCCGCTGCCCCCGAGCAGTACTTC. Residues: CASSPPAAPEQYF.

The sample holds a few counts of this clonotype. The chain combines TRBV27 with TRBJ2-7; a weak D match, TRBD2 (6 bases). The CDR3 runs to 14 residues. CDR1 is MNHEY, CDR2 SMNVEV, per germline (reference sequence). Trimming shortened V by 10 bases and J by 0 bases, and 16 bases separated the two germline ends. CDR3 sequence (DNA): TGTGCCACTCGCGGGGACGGTTACTCCTACGAGCAGTACTTC. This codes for CATRGDGYSYEQYF.

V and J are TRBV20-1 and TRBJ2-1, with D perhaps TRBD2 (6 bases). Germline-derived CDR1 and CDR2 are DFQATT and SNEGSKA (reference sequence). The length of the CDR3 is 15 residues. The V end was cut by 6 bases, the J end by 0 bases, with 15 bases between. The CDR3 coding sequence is TGCAGTGCATATTTACTAGCCACCTCCTACAATGAGCAGTTCTTC. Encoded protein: CSAYLLATSYNEQFF.

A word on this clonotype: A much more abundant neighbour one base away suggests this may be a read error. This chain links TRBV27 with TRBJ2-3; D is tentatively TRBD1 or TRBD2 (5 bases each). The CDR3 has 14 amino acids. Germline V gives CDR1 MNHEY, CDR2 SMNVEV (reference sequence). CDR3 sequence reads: CASSLDRDPDAQYF. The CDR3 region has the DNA TGTGCCAGCAGTTTAGATCGGGACCCAGATGCGCAGTATTTT.

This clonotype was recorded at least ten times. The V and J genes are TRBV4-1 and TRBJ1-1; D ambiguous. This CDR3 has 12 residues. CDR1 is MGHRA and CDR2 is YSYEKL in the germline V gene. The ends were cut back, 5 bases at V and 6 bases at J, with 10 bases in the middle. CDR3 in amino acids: CASSDRLSEAFF. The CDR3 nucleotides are TGCGCCAGCAGCGACCGGTTGTCTGAAGCTTTCTTT.

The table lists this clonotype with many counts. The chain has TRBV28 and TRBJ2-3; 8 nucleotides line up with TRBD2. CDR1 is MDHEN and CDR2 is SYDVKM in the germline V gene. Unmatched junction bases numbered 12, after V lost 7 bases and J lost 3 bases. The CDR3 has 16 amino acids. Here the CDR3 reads CASTRSSGTWTDTQYF. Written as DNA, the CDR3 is TGTGCCAGCACCCGAAGTAGCGGGACTTGGACAGATACGCAGTATTTT.

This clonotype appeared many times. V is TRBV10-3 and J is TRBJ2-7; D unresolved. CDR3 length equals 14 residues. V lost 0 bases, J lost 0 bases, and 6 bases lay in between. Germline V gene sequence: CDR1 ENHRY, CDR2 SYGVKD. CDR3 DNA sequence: TGTGCCATCAGTGAGTCTTACATCTCCTACGAGCAGTACTTC. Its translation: CAISESYISYEQYF.

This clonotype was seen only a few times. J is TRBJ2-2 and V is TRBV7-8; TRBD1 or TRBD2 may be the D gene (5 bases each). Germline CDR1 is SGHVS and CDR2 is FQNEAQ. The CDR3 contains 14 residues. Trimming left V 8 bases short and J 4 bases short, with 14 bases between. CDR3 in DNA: TGTGCCAGCGGAACCGGGACGAGCACCGGGGAGCTGTTTTTT. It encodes CASGTGTSTGELFF.

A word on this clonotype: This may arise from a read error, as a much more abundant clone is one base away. CDR3 amino acids: CASSPMDREETRYF. The DNA of the CDR3 is TGTGCCAGCAGCCCAATGGACAGAGAAGAGACCCGGTACTTC. This sequence joins TRBV14 and TRBJ2-5; D perhaps matches TRBD1 (6 bases). The CDR3 is 14 amino acids. Germline CDR1 and CDR2: SGHDN and FVKESK. Variable domain in full (rest from reference TRBV14 and TRBJ2-5): EAGVTQFPSHSVIEKGQTVTLRCDPISGHDNLYWYRRVMGKEIKFLLHFVKESKQDESGMPNNRFLAERTGGTYSTLKVQPAELEDSGVYFCASSPMDREETRYFGPGTRLLVL.

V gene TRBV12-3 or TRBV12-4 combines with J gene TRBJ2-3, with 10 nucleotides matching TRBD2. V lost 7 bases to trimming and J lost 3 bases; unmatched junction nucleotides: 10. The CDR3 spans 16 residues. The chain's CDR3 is CASTSVIAGGTDTQYF. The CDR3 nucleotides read TGTGCCAGCACCTCCGTTATAGCGGGAGGTACAGATACGCAGTATTTT.

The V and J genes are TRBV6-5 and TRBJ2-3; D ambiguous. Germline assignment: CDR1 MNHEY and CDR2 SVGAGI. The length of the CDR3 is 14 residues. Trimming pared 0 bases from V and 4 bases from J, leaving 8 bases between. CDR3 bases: TGTGCCAGCAGTTACTCTGGAATCCCAGATACGCAGTATTTT. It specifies CASSYSGIPDTQYF.

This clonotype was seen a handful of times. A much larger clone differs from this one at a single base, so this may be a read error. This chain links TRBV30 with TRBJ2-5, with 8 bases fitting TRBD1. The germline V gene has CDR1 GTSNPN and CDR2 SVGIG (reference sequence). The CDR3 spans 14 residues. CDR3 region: CAWSVQGGVEAQYF. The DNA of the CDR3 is TGTGCCTGGAGTGTACAGGGGGGAGTAGAGGCCCAGTACTTC. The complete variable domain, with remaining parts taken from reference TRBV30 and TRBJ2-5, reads SQTIHQWPATLVQPVGSPLSLECTVEGTSNPNLYWYRQAAGRGLQLLFYSVGIGQISSEVPQNLSASRPQDRQFILSSKKLLLSDSGFYLCAWSVQGGVEAQYFGPGTRLLVL.

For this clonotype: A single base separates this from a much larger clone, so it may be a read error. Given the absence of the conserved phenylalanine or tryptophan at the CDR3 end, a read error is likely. CDR3 residues: CSVEISPGAYEQYL. CDR3 bases: TGCAGCGTTGAAATTTCCCCAGGGGCGTACGAGCAGTACCTC. This chain uses TRBV29-1 with TRBJ2-7, with TRBD1 as a possible D gene (6 bases). The CDR3 is 14 residues long. Trimming stripped 2 bases from V and 4 bases from J, with 15 bases between. The germline V gene encodes CDR1 SQVTM and CDR2 ANQGSEA.

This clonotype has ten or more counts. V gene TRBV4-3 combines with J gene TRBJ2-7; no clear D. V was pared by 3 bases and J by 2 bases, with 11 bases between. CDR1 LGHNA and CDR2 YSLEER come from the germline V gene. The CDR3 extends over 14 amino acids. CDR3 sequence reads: CASSHGLGTYEQYF. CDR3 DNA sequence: TGCGCCAGCAGCCATGGCCTTGGGACCTACGAGCAGTACTTC.

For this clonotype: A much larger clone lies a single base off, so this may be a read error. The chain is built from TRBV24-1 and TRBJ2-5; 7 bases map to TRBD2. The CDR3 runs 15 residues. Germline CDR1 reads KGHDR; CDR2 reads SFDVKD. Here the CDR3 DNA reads TGTGCCGCCAGTGTAGGAGCGGGGCCCCAAGAGACCCAGTACTTC. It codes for CAASVGAGPQETQYF.

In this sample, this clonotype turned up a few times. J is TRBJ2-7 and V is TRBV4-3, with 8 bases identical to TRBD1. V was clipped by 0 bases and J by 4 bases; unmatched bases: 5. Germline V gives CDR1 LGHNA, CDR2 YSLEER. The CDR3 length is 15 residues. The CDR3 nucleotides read TGCGCCAGCAGCCAAGATCGGACAGGGCGGTACGAGCAGTACTTC. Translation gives CASSQDRTGRYEQYF.

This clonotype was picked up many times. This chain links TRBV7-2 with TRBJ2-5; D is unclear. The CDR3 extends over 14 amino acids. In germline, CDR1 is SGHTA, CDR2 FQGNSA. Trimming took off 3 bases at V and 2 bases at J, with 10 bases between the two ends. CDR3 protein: CASSLRQEQETQYF. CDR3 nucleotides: TGTGCCAGCAGCTTGAGGCAGGAGCAAGAGACCCAGTACTTC.

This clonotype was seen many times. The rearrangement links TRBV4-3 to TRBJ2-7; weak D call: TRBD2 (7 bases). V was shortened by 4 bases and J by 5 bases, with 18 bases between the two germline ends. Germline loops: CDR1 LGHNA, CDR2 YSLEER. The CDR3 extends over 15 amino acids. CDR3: CASSPLPGGLDEQYF. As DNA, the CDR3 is TGCGCCAGCAGCCCCCTTCCGGGGGGCTTGGACGAGCAGTACTTC.

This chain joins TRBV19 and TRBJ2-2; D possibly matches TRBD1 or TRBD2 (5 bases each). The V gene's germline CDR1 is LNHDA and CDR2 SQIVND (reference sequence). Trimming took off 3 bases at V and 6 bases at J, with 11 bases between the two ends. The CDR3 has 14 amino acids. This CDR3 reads CASSIFEGSGELFF. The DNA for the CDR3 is TGTGCCAGTAGTATTTTTGAGGGGTCCGGGGAGCTGTTTTTT.

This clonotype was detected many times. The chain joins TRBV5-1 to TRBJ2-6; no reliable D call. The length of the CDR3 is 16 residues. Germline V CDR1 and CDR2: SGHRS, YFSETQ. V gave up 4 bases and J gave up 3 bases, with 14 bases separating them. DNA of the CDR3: TGCGCCAGCAGCCGCGACCCCTCCTATGGGGCCAACGTCCTGACTTTC. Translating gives CASSRDPSYGANVLTF.

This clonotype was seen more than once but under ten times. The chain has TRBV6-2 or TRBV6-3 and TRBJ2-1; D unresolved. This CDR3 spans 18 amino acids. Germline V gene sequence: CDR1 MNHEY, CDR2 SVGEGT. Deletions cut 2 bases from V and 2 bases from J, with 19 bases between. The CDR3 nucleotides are TGTGCCAGCAGTTACCCACCTGTCTGGGCTATGGCCTACAATGAGCAGTTCTTC. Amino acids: CASSYPPVWAMAYNEQFF.

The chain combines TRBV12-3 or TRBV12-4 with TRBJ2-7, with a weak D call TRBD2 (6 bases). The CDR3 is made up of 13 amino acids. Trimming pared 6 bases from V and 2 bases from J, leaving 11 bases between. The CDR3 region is CASSRGAAYEQYF. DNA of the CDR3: TGTGCCAGCAGCCGCGGGGCCGCCTACGAGCAGTACTTC.

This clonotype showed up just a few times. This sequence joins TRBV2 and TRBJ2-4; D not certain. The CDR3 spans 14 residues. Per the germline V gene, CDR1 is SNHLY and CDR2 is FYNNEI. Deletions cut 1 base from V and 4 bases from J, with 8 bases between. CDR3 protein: CASSEVADKNIQYF. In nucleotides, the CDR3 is TGTGCCAGCAGTGAAGTGGCAGATAAAAACATTCAGTACTTC.